Each of the 2 T cell receptor beta chains below was sequenced from the same sample in a study of blood T cell repertoires in COVID-19. Some clones are missing from TCRdb's copy, which holds only in-frame ones; the method was immunoSEQ multiplex PCR. The table records about 260,000 clones, approximately 83% of them present only once. The sequencing sample was made of peripheral blood. Receptor source: a human donor in a cohort sampled during active COVID-19.

A single count supports this clone. The chain uses TRBV20-1 and TRBJ2-1; weak D call: TRBD2 (6 bases). V lost 6 bases to trimming and J lost 10 bases, with 10 bases between them. This CDR3 comprises 10 residues. Germline CDR1 reads DFQATT; CDR2 reads SNEGSKA (reference sequence). The CDR3 DNA is TGCAGTGCCCGGCGGGGAGAGCAGTTCTTC. It codes for CSARRGEQFF.

This clone occurred many times. The chain combines TRBV4-3 with TRBJ1-6; no reliable D call. The CDR3 totals 15 residues. CDR1 and CDR2 from the germline V gene are LGHNA and YSLEER. Trimming removed 0 bases from V and 7 bases from J, with 10 bases in between. The CDR3 DNA reads TGCGCCAGCAGCCAAGAGGCTCTGCTGAATTCACCCCTCCACTTT. Protein sequence: CASSQEALLNSPLHF.